The 14 T cell receptor beta chains presented below share a single source sample, sequenced in a study of T cells after yellow fever vaccination. TCRdb ran MiXCR on the 5' RACE reads and lists one entry per CDR3 protein. In the table there are about 340,000 distinct CDR3 sequences, roughly 9.4% of which are singletons. This sample comprised PBMCs, obtained on the day of the first yellow fever vaccination. Source of these receptors: a young man who received the YFV17D yellow fever vaccine.

The sample holds a few counts of this clonotype. This chain links TRBV6-5 with TRBJ1-2, with D uncertain. The V gene's germline CDR1 is MNHEY and CDR2 SVGAGI. Trimming cost V 0 bases and J 4 bases, with 12 bases left between them. The CDR3 is 15 amino acids. CDR3 sequence reads: CASSYSRRALYGYTF. The CDR3 DNA reads as TGTGCCAGCAGTTACTCGAGAAGGGCCCTCTATGGCTACACCTTC.

This chain joins TRBV12-3 or TRBV12-4 and TRBJ2-7; tentative D call: TRBD2 (5 bases). V gave up 3 bases and J gave up 1 base, with 10 bases separating them. The CDR3 is made up of 14 amino acids. CDR3 protein: CASSLSPGSYEQYF. CDR3 bases: TGTGCCAGCAGTTTGTCGCCGGGATCCTACGAGCAGTACTTC.

This clonotype was seen many times. The chain is built from TRBV20-1 and TRBJ2-3; 8 bases agree with TRBD1. The germline gives CDR1 DFQATT, CDR2 SNEGSKA (reference sequence). V trimming: 7 bases; J trimming: 4 bases; junction bases outside the gene matches: 10. CDR3 size: 14 residues. The CDR3 region is CSVPPGQGADTQYF. The DNA for the CDR3 is TGCAGTGTACCCCCCGGACAGGGTGCAGATACGCAGTATTTT.

This clonotype was seen more than once but under ten times. V and J are TRBV6-5 and TRBJ2-1; D is unresolved. Trimming pared 2 bases from V and 0 bases from J, leaving 8 bases between. Germline V lookup: CDR1 MNHEY, CDR2 SVGAGI. The CDR3 is 15 amino acids. CDR3 residues: CASSYTASSYNEQFF. The CDR3 DNA reads as TGTGCCAGCAGTTACACGGCAAGCTCCTACAATGAGCAGTTCTTC.

The chain has TRBV7-2 and TRBJ2-2, with D possibly TRBD2 on 5 matching bases. Trimming removed 3 bases from V and 4 bases from J, with 9 bases in between. This CDR3 is 14 amino acids long. Germline assignment: CDR1 SGHTA and CDR2 FQGNSA. CDR3 bases: TGTGCCAGCAGCTTTAGAGGGTCCACCGGGGAGCTGTTTTTT. Its translation is CASSFRGSTGELFF.

The chain uses TRBV9 and TRBJ2-7, with no clear D. Germline V gene sequence: CDR1 SGDLS, CDR2 YYNGEE. The CDR3 is 13 amino acids. The V end was cut by 1 base, the J end by 1 base, with 6 bases between. The CDR3 protein is CASSVRASYEQYF. Written as DNA, the CDR3 is TGTGCCAGCAGCGTAAGGGCGTCCTACGAGCAGTACTTC.

The CDR3 sequence: CASSYTRQVGTEAFF. For the CDR3, the DNA is TGTGCCAGCAGTTACACTAGACAGGTAGGGACTGAAGCTTTCTTT. The chain couples TRBV6-2 or TRBV6-3 to TRBJ1-1; tentative D call: TRBD1 (6 bases). V lost 2 bases and J lost 5, with 15 bases in between. Germline V CDR1 and CDR2: MNHEY, SVGEGT. The CDR3 has 15 residues.

In its sample, this clonotype was seen a few times. V is TRBV12-3 or TRBV12-4 and J is TRBJ2-3; 8 nucleotides agree with TRBD1. CDR3 size: 14 residues. V gave up 6 bases and J gave up 4 bases; unmatched junction bases: 6. DNA of the CDR3: TGTGCCAGCAGACCCCGACAGGGGTCAGATACGCAGTATTTT. Translating it yields CASRPRQGSDTQYF.

There are a few counts of this clonotype. The gene calls are TRBV19 and TRBJ2-2; tentatively, D is TRBD1 (5 bases). CDR1 is LNHDA, CDR2 SQIVND, per germline (reference sequence). The CDR3 sequence is 15 residues long. V lost 6 bases and J 0 bases, leaving 11 bases between the germline ends. The CDR3 reads CASRKGAPNTGELFF. The DNA of the CDR3 is TGTGCCAGTAGAAAAGGGGCACCGAACACCGGGGAGCTGTTTTTT.

This clonotype turned up a few times. This chain links TRBV6-1 with TRBJ2-7, with 10 bases matching TRBD1. J lost 7 bases, V lost 5 bases, and 14 bases had no gene match. The length of the CDR3 is 16 residues. CDR1 is MNHNS, CDR2 SASEGT, per germline. DNA for the CDR3: TGTGCCAGCAGTAAGATGCCGGGACAGGGGAGGGGAGAGCAGTACTTC. It codes for CASSKMPGQGRGEQYF.

At least ten counts were recorded for this clonotype. For the CDR3, the DNA is TGCGCCAGCAGCCACGGGACAGCTGGGGCCAACGTCCTGACTTTC. It yields the protein CASSHGTAGANVLTF. This chain joins TRBV4-3 and TRBJ2-6, with 7 positions matching TRBD1. V was clipped by 3 bases and J by 2 bases; unmatched bases: 1. Germline-derived CDR1 and CDR2 are LGHNA and YSLEER. This CDR3 has 15 amino acids.

The V call is TRBV4-2, the J call TRBJ1-2; no clear D. In germline, CDR1 is LGHNA, CDR2 YNFKEQ. The V and J ends lost 0 bases and 7 bases respectively, with 12 bases between them. The CDR3 sequence is 14 residues long. CDR3 region: CASSQETAGPGYTF. The CDR3 coding sequence is TGTGCCAGCAGCCAAGAAACGGCCGGGCCTGGCTACACCTTC.

J is TRBJ2-5 and V is TRBV7-9; perhaps TRBD1 as D (5 bases). The germline gives CDR1 SEHNR, CDR2 FQNEAQ (reference sequence). This CDR3 is 10 amino acids long. V lost 8 bases, J lost 5 bases, and 6 bases lay in between. The CDR3, as DNA: TGTGCCAGCCACAGGGAGACCCAGTACTTC. The encoded protein is CASHRETQYF.

This clonotype turned up a few times. The genes are TRBV29-1 and TRBJ1-1; 8 nucleotides align to TRBD1. With 6 bases clipped from V and 0 bases from J, the junction kept 6 bases outside the gene matches. The CDR3 extends over 14 amino acids. From germline, CDR1 is SQVTM and CDR2 ANQGSEA. The CDR3 sequence: CSVATGQVNTEAFF. The CDR3 region has the DNA TGCAGCGTAGCTACGGGACAGGTGAACACTGAAGCTTTCTTT.